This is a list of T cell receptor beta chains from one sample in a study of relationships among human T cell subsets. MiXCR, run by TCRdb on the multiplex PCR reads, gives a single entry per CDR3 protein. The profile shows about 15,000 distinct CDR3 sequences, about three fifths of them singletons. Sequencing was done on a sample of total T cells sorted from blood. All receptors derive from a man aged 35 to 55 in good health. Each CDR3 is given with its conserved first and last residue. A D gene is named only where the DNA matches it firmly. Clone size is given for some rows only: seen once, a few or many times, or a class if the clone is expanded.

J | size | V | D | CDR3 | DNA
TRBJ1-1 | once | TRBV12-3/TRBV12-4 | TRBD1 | CASSPQGAEAFF | TGTGCCAGCAGTCCGCAGGGGGCTGAAGCTTTCTTT
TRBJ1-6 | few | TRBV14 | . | CASSQGIINSPLHF | TGTGCCAGCAGCCAAGGGATTATAAATTCACCCCTCCACTTT
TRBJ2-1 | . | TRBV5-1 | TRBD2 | CASRGVNEQFF | TGCGCCAGCCGGGGGGTGAATGAGCAGTTCTTC
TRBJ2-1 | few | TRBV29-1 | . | CSVDGLASKNEQFF | TGCAGCGTTGACGGGCTAGCGTCAAAGAATGAGCAGTTCTTC
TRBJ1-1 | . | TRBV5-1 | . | CASSLEGGEAFF | TGCGCCAGCAGCTTGGAGGGGGGCGAAGCTTTCTTT
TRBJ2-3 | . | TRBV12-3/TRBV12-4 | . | CASSVWGRSTDTQYF | TGTGCCAGCAGTGTGTGGGGACGTAGCACAGATACGCAGTATTTT
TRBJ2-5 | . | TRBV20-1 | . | CSASGDRDQETQYF | TGCAGTGCTAGTGGCGACAGAGACCAAGAGACCCAGTACTTC
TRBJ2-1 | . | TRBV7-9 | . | CASSLALTAFNEQFF | TGTGCCAGCAGCTTAGCGCTAACGGCTTTCAATGAGCAGTTCTTC
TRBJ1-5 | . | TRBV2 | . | CASSVDQPQHF | TGTGCCAGCAGTGTAGATCAGCCCCAGCATTTT
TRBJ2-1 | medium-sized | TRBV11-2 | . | CASSLVGILAVNEQFF | TGTGCCAGCAGCTTAGTGGGTATCCTCGCTGTCAATGAGCAGTTCTTC
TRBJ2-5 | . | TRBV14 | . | CASSRLGGSSSSKQETQYF | TGTGCCAGCAGCCGACTAGGGGGGTCTAGCTCATCAAAACAAGAGACCCAGTACTTC
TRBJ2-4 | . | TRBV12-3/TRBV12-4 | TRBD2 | CASSLSGGNIQYF | TGTGCCAGCAGCCTATCGGGGGGAAACATTCAGTACTTC
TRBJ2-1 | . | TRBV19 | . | CASSTHYKGDEQFF | TGTGCCAGTAGTACTCACTACAAGGGGGATGAGCAGTTCTTC
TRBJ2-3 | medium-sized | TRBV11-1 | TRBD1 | CASSKDRAPDTQYF | TGTGCCAGCAGCAAGGACAGGGCCCCAGATACGCAGTATTTT
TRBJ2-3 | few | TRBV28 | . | CASSLTDTQYF | TGTGCCAGCAGTTTGACAGATACGCAGTATTTT
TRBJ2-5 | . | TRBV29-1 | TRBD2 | CSVEGRLASSETQYF | TGCAGCGTTGAAGGGAGACTAGCCTCCTCAGAGACCCAGTACTTC
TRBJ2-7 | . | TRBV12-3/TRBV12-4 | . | CASSLDVSHEQCF | TGTGCCAGCAGTTTGGACGTCTCCCACGAGCAGTGCTTC
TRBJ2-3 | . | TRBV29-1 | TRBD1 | CSVGTGSTDTQYF | TGCAGCGTGGGGACAGGGAGCACAGATACGCAGTATTTT
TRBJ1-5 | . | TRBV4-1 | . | CASSQDPGNQPQHF | TGCGCCAGCAGCCAAGATCCGGGGAATCAGCCCCAGCATTTT
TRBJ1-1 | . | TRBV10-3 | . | CAISEGGDTEAFF | TGTGCCATCAGTGAGGGGGGTGACACTGAAGCTTTCTTT
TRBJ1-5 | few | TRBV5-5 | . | CASSLIDGGNQPQHF | TGTGCCAGCAGCTTAATCGACGGCGGGAATCAGCCCCAGCATTTT
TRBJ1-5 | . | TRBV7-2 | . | CASSWTAGNQPQHF | TGTGCCAGCAGCTGGACGGCCGGCAATCAGCCCCAGCATTTT
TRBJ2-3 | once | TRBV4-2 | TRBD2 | CASSQDRGGLAGAYF | TGTGCCAGCAGCCAAGATAGGGGGGGACTAGCGGGAGCCTATTTT
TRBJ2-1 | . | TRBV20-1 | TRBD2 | CSASALAGGNEQFF | TGCAGTGCTAGTGCACTAGCGGGGGGGAATGAGCAGTTCTTC
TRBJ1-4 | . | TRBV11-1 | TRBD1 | CASRPGTGDEKLFF | TGTGCCAGCAGACCCGGGACAGGGGACGAAAAACTGTTTTTT
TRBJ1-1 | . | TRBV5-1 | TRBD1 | CASSLAEGAEAFF | TGCGCCAGCAGCTTGGCTGAGGGGGCCGAAGCTTTCTTT
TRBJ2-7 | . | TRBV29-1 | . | CSVAHNEQYF | TGCAGCGTTGCCCACAACGAGCAGTACTTC
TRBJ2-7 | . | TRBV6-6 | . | CASRGIGEIYEQYF | TGTGCCAGCAGGGGCATAGGAGAGATCTACGAGCAGTACTTC
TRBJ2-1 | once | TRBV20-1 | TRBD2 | CSARDPLAGDNEQFF | TGCAGTGCTAGAGATCCCCTAGCGGGAGACAATGAGCAGTTCTTC
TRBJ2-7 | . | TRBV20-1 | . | CSASSPSGRGLYEQYF | TGCAGTGCTTCCTCTCCTAGTGGGCGGGGACTCTACGAGCAGTACTTC
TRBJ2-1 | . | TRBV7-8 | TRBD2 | CASSPRPGGNEQFF | TGTGCCAGCAGCCCGAGACCGGGGGGGAATGAGCAGTTCTTC
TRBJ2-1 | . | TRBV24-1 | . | CATSDRQRTSYNEQFF | TGTGCCACCAGTGACCGACAGCGTACCTCCTACAATGAGCAGTTCTTC
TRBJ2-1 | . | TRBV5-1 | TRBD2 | CASSFSGSSYNEQFF | TGCGCCAGCAGTTTTAGCGGGAGCTCCTACAATGAGCAGTTCTTC
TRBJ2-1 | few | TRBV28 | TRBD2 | CASSSAGTSGRDQQFF | TGTGCCAGCAGTTCTGCCGGGACTAGCGGGAGGGATCAGCAGTTCTTC
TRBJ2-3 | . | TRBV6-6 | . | CASSPITDTQYF | TGTGCCAGCAGTCCTATCACAGATACGCAGTATTTT
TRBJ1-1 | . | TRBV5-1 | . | CASSVSGSPQPEAFF | TGCGCCAGCAGCGTCTCAGGGAGCCCCCAGCCTGAAGCTTTCTTT
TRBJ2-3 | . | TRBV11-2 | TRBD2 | CASSLPPGLAGVDTQYF | TGTGCCAGCAGCTTGCCTCCGGGACTAGCGGGAGTAGATACGCAGTATTTT